The 2 T cell receptor beta chains listed next were all sequenced from one sample in a study of CD8 T cells in Susac syndrome. The RNA, 0.5 to 1 ug, was put through reverse transcription using random hexamers. TCRdb re-called the immunoSEQ multiplex PCR reads with MiXCR, one entry per CDR3 protein. The sample lists about 160,000 distinct CDR3 sequences, roughly 95% occurring once. Specimen: CD4+ T cells from PBMCs. The receptor set was obtained from a human donor with multiple sclerosis.

The chain has TRBV6-2 or TRBV6-3 and TRBJ2-7, with TRBD2 as a possible D gene (5 bases). V lost 0 bases and J 4 bases, leaving 10 bases between the germline ends. Germline CDR1 and CDR2: MNHEY and SVGEGT. The CDR3 loop spans 14 amino acids. DNA for the CDR3: TGTGCCAGCAGTTACTCGGGAGTGAGTTACGAGCAGTACTTC. Its translation: CASSYSGVSYEQYF.

This chain uses TRBV24-1 with TRBJ2-2; no clear D. The CDR3 runs 14 residues. Germline V lookup: CDR1 KGHDR, CDR2 SFDVKD. Trimming took 0 bases from V and 6 from J, leaving 7 bases between them. CDR3 sequence (DNA): TGTGCCACCAGTGATTTGAAGATCGCCGGGGAGCTGTTTTTT. It translates to CATSDLKIAGELFF.